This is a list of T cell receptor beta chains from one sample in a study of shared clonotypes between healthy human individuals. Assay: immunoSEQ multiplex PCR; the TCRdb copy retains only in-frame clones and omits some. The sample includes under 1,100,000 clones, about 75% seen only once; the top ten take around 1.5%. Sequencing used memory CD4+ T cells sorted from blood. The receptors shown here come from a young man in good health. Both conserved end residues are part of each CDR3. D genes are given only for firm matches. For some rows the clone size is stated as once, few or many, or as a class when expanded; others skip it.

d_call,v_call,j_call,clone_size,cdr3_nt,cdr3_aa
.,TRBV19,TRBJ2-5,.,TGTGCCAGTAGCCCCGGACGGGAACAAGAGACCCAGTACTTC,CASSPGREQETQYF
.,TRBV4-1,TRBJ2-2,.,TGCGCCAGCAGCCAACCCGGGGGCAACACCGGGGAGCTGTTTTTT,CASSQPGGNTGELFF
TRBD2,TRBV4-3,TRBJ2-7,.,TGCGCCAGCAGCCAAGATCTTGCTAGCGGGGACTCCTACGAGCAGTACTTC,CASSQDLASGDSYEQYF
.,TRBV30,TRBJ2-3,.,TGTGCCCGGGGTCAAAGTTCGGATACGCAGTATTTT,CARGQSSDTQYF
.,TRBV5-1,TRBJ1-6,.,TGCGCCAGCAGCTTGTCGGAAAAAACAAATTCACCCCTCCACTTT,CASSLSEKTNSPLHF
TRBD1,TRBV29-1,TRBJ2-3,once,TGCAGAAGGTGGCACAGGGGAATTGGGGATACGCAGTATTTT,CRRWHRGIGDTQYF
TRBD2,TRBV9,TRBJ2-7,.,TGTGCCAGCAGCGTATCTTCTCTAGCGGGGGTGAACGAGCAGTACTTC,CASSVSSLAGVNEQYF
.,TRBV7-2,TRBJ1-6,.,TGTGCCAGCACGACCGGATACAATAATTCACCCCTCCACTTT,CASTTGYNNSPLHF
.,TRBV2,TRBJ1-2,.,TGTGCCAGCAGTGGACAGATTTCAAGTTATGGCTACACCTTC,CASSGQISSYGYTF
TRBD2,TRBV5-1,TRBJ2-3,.,TGCGCCAGCGCCCCCCTAGCGGGGGGGCGGACAGATACGCAGTATTTT,CASAPLAGGRTDTQYF
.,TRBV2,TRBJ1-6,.,TGTGCCAGCACCCAAGGACGGCTATCACCCCTCCACTTT,CASTQGRLSPLHF